This note documents a single T cell receptor (beta chain) sequence. Its antigen is undetermined. One end of the junction varies from germline; a read error may be responsible. This specimen belongs to a study of post-analysis software for immune sequencing data. The study's findings and limits: Patients with multiple sclerosis recorded significantly lower normalized Chao1 diversity than controls, the study found. Relative to controls, patients had roughly five TRBV segments at higher frequency, with TRBV5-6, TRBV5-1 and TRBV20-1 among these.

Germline CDR1 SGHAT, CDR2 FQDESV (reference sequence). There are 13 residues in the CDR3. Included in the TCR beta cDNA libraries were unique molecular identifiers. TCRdb re-derived calls from the PCR reads in MiXCR, one entry per CDR3 protein. The sample lists about 770,000 distinct CDR3 sequences; more than 45% were seen once. The rearrangement joins TRBV11-1 to TRBJ2-1; D is possibly TRBD1 or TRBD2 (5 bases each). Input material: blood. The origin of this receptor is a girl between 10 and 17 years old with multiple sclerosis. The CDR3 reads CTSSLASGPQQFF. The CDR3, as DNA: TGTACCAGCAGCTTAGCATCGGGACCACAGCAGTTCTTC.